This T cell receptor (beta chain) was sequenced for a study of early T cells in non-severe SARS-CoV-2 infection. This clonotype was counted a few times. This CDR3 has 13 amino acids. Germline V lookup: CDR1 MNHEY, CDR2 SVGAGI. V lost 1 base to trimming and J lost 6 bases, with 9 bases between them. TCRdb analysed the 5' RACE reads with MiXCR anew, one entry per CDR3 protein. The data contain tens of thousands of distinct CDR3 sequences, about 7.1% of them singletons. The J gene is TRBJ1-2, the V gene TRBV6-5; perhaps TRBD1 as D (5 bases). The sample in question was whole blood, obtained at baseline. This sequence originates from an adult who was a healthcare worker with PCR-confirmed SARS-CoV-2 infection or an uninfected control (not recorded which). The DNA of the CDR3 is TGTGCCAGCAGTTACTGGGGGGGAAATGGCTACACCTTC. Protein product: CASSYWGGNGYTF.